This TCR beta chain was identified during a study of OX40 agonist ivuxolimab in advanced cancers. The wider study: Allowance was made for prior anti-PD-1, anti-PD-L1 or anti-CTLA-4 therapy, and roughly 39% had some.

The table came from immunoSEQ multiplex PCR; TCRdb's copy has only in-frame clones and leaves some out. The sample has approximately 75,000 clones, 70% to 90% seen once. Sequences were derived from CD4+ or CD8+ T cells sorted from blood, sampled in a trial of the OX40 agonist ivuxolimab. The sequence derives from an adult with an advanced solid tumor such as melanoma, head and neck, liver or kidney cancer.

The CDR3 DNA sequence: TGCGCCAGCAGCCAGACTAGCGGGGGCGCCAATGAGCAGTTCTTC. Protein: CASSQTSGGANEQFF. The rearrangement uses TRBV4-3 and TRBJ2-1, with 12 bases fitting TRBD2. V shed 3 bases and J 6 bases; nucleotides not matched to a gene: 3. Germline V gene sequence: CDR1 LGHNA, CDR2 YSLEER. The CDR3 totals 15 residues.